This T cell receptor beta chain was captured in a study of Graves' ophthalmopathy and Graves' hyperthyroidism. This clonotype was detected many times. The antigen is unknown. As the template, RNA transcripts were used to amplify TCR beta CDR3 regions. Scientists carried out first-round RT-PCR using HTBI primers and then a second-round multiplex PCR. TCRdb analysed the multiplex PCR reads with MiXCR anew, one entry per CDR3 protein. The sample lists about 370,000 distinct CDR3 sequences, about 18% occurring once. Hyperthyroidism patients were newly diagnosed, under 2 months' duration, aged 18 to 65. CDR1 and CDR2 (germline): SGHVS, FQNEAQ. CDR3 length: 15 amino acids. Trimming took 5 bases from V and 4 from J, leaving 15 bases between them. Study-wide findings and caveats: Ophthalmopathy cases were distinguished from stable hyperthyroidism by a 13-signature model, reaching 85% to 90% sensitivity and roughly 80% specificity. Among thyroid clonotypes expanded above 0.001 frequency, most also appeared in blood.

The sample consisted of peripheral blood. V gene TRBV7-8 combines with J gene TRBJ1-3; tentatively, D is TRBD1 (5 bases). The receptor was isolated from an adult woman with stable Graves' hyperthyroidism. CDR3 sequence: CASSPQQGSGNTIYF. The CDR3 coding sequence is TGTGCCAGCAGCCCTCAGCAGGGTTCGGGAAACACCATATATTTT.